This TCR beta chain came from a study of T cell clonotyping in hematopoietic cell transplantation. Measured with immunoSEQ multiplex PCR; TCRdb has only the in-frame clones, and not every one. This table has about 41,000 clones, 85% appearing once. V gave up 3 bases and J gave up 11 bases; unmatched junction bases: 13. Germline V gene lookup returns CDR1 GTSNPN and CDR2 SVGIG (reference sequence). The CDR3 covers 14 residues. With respect to this clone: Antigen: not known.

General observations from the study: No sorting was done, leaving CD4 and CD8 contributions mixed. Few recipient clonotypes overlapped donors; over 95% were de novo at given depth.

Time point of the sample: recipient sample about 28 days before transplant, after cytoreduction. The specimen was peripheral blood mononuclear cells, collected before stem cell transplant. This rearrangement joins TRBV30 to TRBJ1-5; 7 bases are shared with TRBD1. This TCR came from a man aged 55 to 70 with acute myeloid leukemia. Some clones in this sample may be carry-over from other donors' samples. The CDR3 reads CAWSQGGQLRTQHF. CDR3 DNA: TGTGCCTGGAGCCAAGGGGGCCAACTTAGGACCCAGCATTTT.